This entry describes one T cell receptor beta chain. TCRdb re-analysed the 5' RACE reads in MiXCR, keeping a single row per CDR3 protein. The data contain 450,000 to 700,000 distinct CDR3 sequences, about a sixth of them singletons. V gave up 7 bases and J gave up 2 bases, with 17 bases separating them. The CDR3 totals 15 residues. The V gene's germline CDR1 is MNHEY and CDR2 SVGAGI. This sample was included in a study of T-cell memory formation after mild COVID-19. The source is an adult woman who had mild COVID-19 (a few samples of this study predate the infection). Cell type and time point are not known. Sample: PBMCs or a T cell subset sorted from them (not recorded which). The chain is built from TRBV6-5 and TRBJ2-5; perhaps TRBD2 as D (6 bases). CDR3 in DNA: TGTGCCAGCACCGGCGGGATCCGGGGGCAAGAGACCCAGTACTTC. Residues: CASTGGIRGQETQYF.